This entry describes one T cell receptor beta chain. The record originates from a study of blood T cell repertoires in COVID-19. In the authors' methods: Amplification from reference gene primers served as the basis for estimated nucleated cell counts. Sequencing used immunoSEQ multiplex PCR; TCRdb keeps in-frame clones, though not all of them. V, J and clone size are taken as reported in that table, and D and trimming were inferred from the DNA itself. Found here are hundreds of thousands of clones, roughly 87% of them singletons; the top ten hold just under 2%. Participant-reported clinical history was the basis for cohort assignment. V was pared by 3 bases and J by 0 bases, with 8 bases of the junction left unmatched. The germline CDR1 and CDR2 sequences are SGHRS and YFSETQ. The CDR3 totals 16 residues.

Sequenced material: PBMCs or T cells enriched from blood (not recorded which). The receptor's source is a woman aged 18-35 years with acute COVID-19. This chain connects TRBV5-1 to TRBJ1-1, with TRBD1 identical over 7 bases. CDR3 in amino acids: CASSSNRGRMNTEAFF. CDR3 in DNA: TGCGCCAGCAGCTCCAACAGGGGTAGGATGAACACTGAAGCTTTCTTT.